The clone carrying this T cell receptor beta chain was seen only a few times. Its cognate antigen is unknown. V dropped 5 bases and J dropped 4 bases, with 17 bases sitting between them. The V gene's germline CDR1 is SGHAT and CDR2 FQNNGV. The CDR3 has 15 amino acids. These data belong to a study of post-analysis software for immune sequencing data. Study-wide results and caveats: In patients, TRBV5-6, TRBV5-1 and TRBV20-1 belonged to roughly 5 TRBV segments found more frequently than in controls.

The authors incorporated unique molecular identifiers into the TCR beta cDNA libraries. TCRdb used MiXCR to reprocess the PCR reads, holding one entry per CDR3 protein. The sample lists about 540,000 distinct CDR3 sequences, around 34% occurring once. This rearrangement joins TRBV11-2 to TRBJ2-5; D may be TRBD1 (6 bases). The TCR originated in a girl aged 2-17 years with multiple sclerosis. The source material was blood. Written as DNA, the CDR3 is TGTGCCAGCAGCGATAAATCGAAGGGGGTAGAGACCCAGTACTTC. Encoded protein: CASSDKSKGVETQYF.